These T cell receptor beta chains were read from a single sample in a study of blood T cell repertoires in COVID-19. Sequencing was performed with immunoSEQ multiplex PCR; in TCRdb, only in-frame clones are kept and a portion is missing. The data hold 80,000 to 90,000 clones, with roughly four fifths observed a single time. The sequencing sample was made of peripheral blood. The receptors stem from a woman older than 75 with acute or convalescent COVID-19. Each CDR3 is given with its conserved first and last residue. Fields, in order: clone size, J gene, D gene, V gene, CDR3 protein, CDR3 DNA. The D gene is left open where the match is weak. The size field is filled for only some rows; it gives once, few, many or a size class.

- | TRBJ2-6 | - | TRBV7-2 | CASSPDSAGANVLTF | TGTGCCAGCAGCCCCGACAGTGCTGGGGCCAACGTCCTGACTTTC
few | TRBJ2-1 | TRBD2 | TRBV5-1 | CASSLGAGSSYNEQFF | TGCGCCAGCAGCTTGGGAGCGGGGAGCTCCTACAATGAGCAGTTCTTC
- | TRBJ1-4 | - | TRBV12-3/TRBV12-4 | CASSYNTDEKLFF | TGTGCCAGCAGTTACAACACCGATGAAAAACTGTTTTTT
- | TRBJ2-7 | TRBD2 | TRBV20-1 | CSASGAGSQYEQYF | TGCAGTGCTAGTGGAGCGGGGAGTCAGTACGAGCAGTACTTC
- | TRBJ1-4 | - | TRBV5-1 | CASSYSQTNEKLFF | TGCGCCAGCAGCTACAGTCAAACTAATGAAAAACTGTTTTTT
- | TRBJ2-7 | TRBD1 | TRBV27 | CATRNRGPVGEQYF | TGTGCCACCCGAAACAGGGGCCCGGTGGGGGAGCAGTACTTC
- | TRBJ2-3 | - | TRBV4-2 | CASSQVGGSTDTQYF | TGTGCCAGCAGCCAAGTTGGCGGGAGCACAGATACGCAGTATTTT
- | TRBJ2-1 | - | TRBV6-9 | CASSSPQEQFF | TGTGCCAGCAGTTCCCCCCAAGAGCAGTTCTTC
- | TRBJ1-1 | TRBD1 | TRBV6-6 | CASSYVKGARTEAFF | TGTGCCAGCAGTTACGTCAAGGGGGCGCGCACTGAAGCTTTCTTT
- | TRBJ2-1 | TRBD2 | TRBV15 | CATSRFREASSYNEQFF | TGTGCCACCAGCAGATTTCGGGAGGCGAGCTCCTACAATGAGCAGTTCTTC
- | TRBJ2-7 | TRBD2 | TRBV6-5 | CASSYSPAGAYEQYF | TGTGCCAGCAGTTACTCCCCAGCGGGGGCCTACGAGCAGTACTTC
- | TRBJ1-4 | - | TRBV5-5 | CASSSQGKEEKLFF | TGTGCCAGCAGCTCCCAGGGGAAAGAGGAAAAACTGTTTTTT
- | TRBJ1-1 | - | TRBV12-3/TRBV12-4 | CASSLGGFEAFF | TGTGCCAGCAGCCTCGGGGGGTTTGAAGCTTTCTTT
- | TRBJ1-2 | TRBD1 | TRBV12-3/TRBV12-4 | CASSIGTGYGYTF | TGTGCCAGCAGTATCGGGACAGGGTATGGCTACACCTTC
- | TRBJ2-5 | - | TRBV11-3 | CASSGDQETQYF | TGTGCCAGCTCGGGGGACCAAGAGACCCAGTACTTC
- | TRBJ1-1 | - | TRBV3-1/TRBV3-2 | CASSRSGYTEAFF | TGTGCCAGCAGCCGGAGCGGGTACACTGAAGCTTTCTTT
- | TRBJ2-4 | TRBD2 | TRBV27 | CASSFGPGGQLAKNIQYF | TGTGCCAGCAGTTTCGGCCCGGGAGGGCAGCTAGCCAAAAACATTCAGTACTTC
- | TRBJ1-5 | TRBD1 | TRBV6-5 | CASSSPGQPDQPQHF | TGTGCCAGCAGTTCACCGGGACAGCCCGATCAGCCCCAGCATTTT
- | TRBJ1-1 | TRBD1 | TRBV27 | CASSLTGGRGTEAFF | TGTGCCAGCAGTTTAACAGGGGGGCGGGGAACTGAAGCTTTCTTT
- | TRBJ1-3 | - | TRBV9 | CASSVEEGRGLYSGNTIYF | TGTGCCAGCAGCGTAGAGGAGGGGAGAGGCCTCTACTCTGGAAACACCATATATTTT
once | TRBJ2-5 | TRBD2 | TRBV5-1 | CASSGASGRETQYF | TGCGCCAGCAGCGGTGCTAGCGGGAGGGAGACCCAGTACTTC
- | TRBJ1-1 | - | TRBV18 | CASSPFENLDTEAFF | TGTGCCAGCTCACCATTCGAGAACTTGGACACTGAAGCTTTCTTT
- | TRBJ2-7 | - | TRBV6-5 | CASSTPSAYEQYF | TGTGCCAGCAGTACACCCTCTGCCTACGAGCAGTACTTC
- | TRBJ2-3 | - | TRBV5-1 | CASSSTYGGGTDTQYF | TGCGCCAGCAGCTCGACTTACGGCGGGGGCACAGATACGCAGTATTTT
- | TRBJ2-3 | - | TRBV9 | CASSDGIVAHSSTDTQYF | TGTGCCAGCAGCGATGGGATTGTAGCGCATTCTAGCACAGATACGCAGTATTTT
- | TRBJ1-4 | - | TRBV28 | CASSLLGRGNEKLFF | TGTGCCAGCAGTTTACTGGGTCGCGGTAATGAAAAACTGTTTTTT
- | TRBJ2-2 | - | TRBV5-1 | CASSLQLEPLSGTGELFF | TGCGCCAGCAGCTTGCAACTAGAACCTCTTTCGGGCACCGGGGAGCTGTTTTTT
- | TRBJ1-2 | TRBD1 | TRBV5-1 | CASSLEGADGYTF | TGCGCCAGCAGCTTGGAGGGGGCGGATGGCTACACCTTC
- | TRBJ2-3 | TRBD2 | TRBV9 | CASGTSGVPTDTQYF | TGTGCCAGCGGGACTAGCGGGGTACCCACAGATACGCAGTATTTT
- | TRBJ1-6 | - | TRBV25-1 | CASSEPRGFFDNSPLHF | TGTGCCAGCAGTGAACCTAGGGGATTTTTTGATAATTCACCCCTCCACTTT
- | TRBJ2-1 | TRBD2 | TRBV25-1 | CASSAGGNNEQFF | TGTGCCAGCAGTGCGGGGGGGAACAATGAGCAGTTCTTC
once | TRBJ1-1 | - | TRBV28 | CASSLYRVSMTEAFF | TGTGCCAGCAGTCTATACAGGGTTTCGATGACTGAAGCTTTCTTT
- | TRBJ1-5 | - | TRBV19 | CASSMIGGYHQPQHF | TGTGCCAGTAGTATGATAGGGGGATACCATCAGCCCCAGCATTTT
- | TRBJ2-5 | TRBD1 | TRBV7-8 | CASSSKDREETQYF | TGTGCCAGCAGCTCGAAGGACAGGGAGGAGACCCAGTACTTC
- | TRBJ2-1 | - | TRBV24-1 | CATSDFSGDYNEQFF | TGTGCCACCAGTGATTTTTCGGGGGATTACAATGAGCAGTTCTTC
- | TRBJ2-2 | - | TRBV27 | CATFWAGQRNTGELFF | TGTGCCACCTTTTGGGCAGGACAGCGGAACACCGGGGAGCTGTTTTTT
- | TRBJ2-1 | TRBD2 | TRBV28 | CASSSPGGAWVNEQFF | TGTGCCAGCAGTTCCCCCGGGGGGGCATGGGTTAATGAGCAGTTCTTC
few | TRBJ2-7 | - | TRBV18 | CASSPLQGVEEQYF | TGTGCCAGCTCACCATTACAAGGGGTTGAAGAGCAGTACTTC
- | TRBJ1-2 | - | TRBV7-8 | CASSLDVEANYGYTF | TGTGCCAGCAGCTTAGATGTTGAGGCTAACTATGGCTACACCTTC
- | TRBJ2-4 | TRBD2 | TRBV6-5 | CASSSRAGGPGDIQYF | TGTGCCAGCAGTTCCCGAGCGGGGGGGCCCGGGGACATTCAGTACTTC
- | TRBJ1-1 | - | TRBV28 | CASSLLSGDTEAFF | TGTGCCAGCAGTTTGCTTTCAGGGGACACTGAAGCTTTCTTT
- | TRBJ2-2 | TRBD2 | TRBV5-1 | CASGYGAGLNTGELFF | TGCGCCAGCGGTTATGGAGCGGGACTTAACACCGGGGAGCTGTTTTTT
- | TRBJ1-2 | - | TRBV2 | CASSDRTDYGYTF | TGTGCCAGCAGTGACCGGACAGACTATGGCTACACCTTC
- | TRBJ2-1 | TRBD1 | TRBV5-1 | CASSVRQGLLTYNEQFF | TGCGCCAGCAGCGTCCGACAGGGTCTGCTAACCTACAATGAGCAGTTCTTC
once | TRBJ1-2 | - | TRBV10-1 | CASSDRGGNYGYTF | TGCGCCAGCAGTGATAGGGGGGGTAACTATGGCTACACCTTC
once | TRBJ2-1 | TRBD2 | TRBV6-5 | CASSYSGTSYDEQFF | TGTGCCAGCAGTTACTCTGGGACTAGTTACGATGAGCAGTTCTTC
- | TRBJ1-1 | TRBD1 | TRBV10-2 | CASSERQGTMNTEAFF | TGCGCCAGCAGTGAGAGACAGGGGACCATGAACACTGAAGCTTTCTTT
- | TRBJ1-2 | - | TRBV28 | CASSFERGDLGYTF | TGTGCCAGCAGTTTTGAAAGAGGAGATTTGGGCTACACCTTC
- | TRBJ2-3 | TRBD2 | TRBV28 | CASSNRGLANTDTQYF | TGTGCCAGCAGTAACCGGGGACTAGCGAATACAGATACGCAGTATTTT